This TCR beta chain stems from a study of cytomegalovirus exposure and HLA in healthy donors. The CDR3 runs to 14 residues. In germline, CDR1 is SNHLY, CDR2 FYNNEI. V lost 8 bases to trimming and J lost 4 bases; unmatched junction nucleotides: 7. Clones were sequenced by immunoSEQ multiplex PCR, and TCRdb holds only the in-frame ones, with some missing. The profile shows 150,000 to 200,000 clones, about 87% of them singletons. Sequenced: PBMCs. The chain links TRBV2 to TRBJ1-5; the match to TRBD1 covers 8 bases. The sequence derives from a woman younger than 45 in good health and CMV-seronegative. Here the CDR3 DNA reads TGTGCCAGCGGGGTGACAGGGGCGAATCAGCCCCAGCATTTT. Protein product: CASGVTGANQPQHF.